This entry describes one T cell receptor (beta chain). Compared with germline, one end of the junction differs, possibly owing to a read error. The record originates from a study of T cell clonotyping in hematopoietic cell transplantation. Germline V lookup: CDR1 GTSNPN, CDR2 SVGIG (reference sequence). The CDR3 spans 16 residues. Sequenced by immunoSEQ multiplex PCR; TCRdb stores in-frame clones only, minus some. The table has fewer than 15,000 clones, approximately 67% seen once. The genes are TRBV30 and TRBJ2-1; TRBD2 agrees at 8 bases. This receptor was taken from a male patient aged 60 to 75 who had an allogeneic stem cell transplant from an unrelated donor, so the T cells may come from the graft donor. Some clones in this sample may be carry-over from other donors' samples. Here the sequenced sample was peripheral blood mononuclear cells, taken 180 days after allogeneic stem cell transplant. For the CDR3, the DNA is TGTGCCTGGAGTCCTCCTGGAGCGGGAGCTTGGAATGAACAGTTCTTC. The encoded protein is CAWSPPGAGAWNEQFF. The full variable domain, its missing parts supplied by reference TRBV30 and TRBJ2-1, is SQTIHQWPATLVQPVGSPLSLECTVEGTSNPNLYWYRQAAGRGLQLLFYSVGIGQISSEVPQNLSASRPQDRQFILSSKKLLLSDSGFYLCAWSPPGAGAWNEQFFGPGTRLTVL.